The entry that follows covers one T cell receptor (beta chain) sequence. Its antigen is currently unknown. Every TCR beta cDNA library bore unique molecular identifiers. Input populations of roughly 1 to 11 million T cells gave rise to 500,000 to 600,000 cDNA molecules. Each CDR3 protein is one row after TCRdb ran MiXCR on the PCR reads. The sample consists of around 200,000 distinct CDR3 sequences, approximately 28% of them appearing once. These data come from a study of post-analysis software for immune sequencing data. The wider study: Disease trajectories encompassed relapsing-remitting, secondary progressive and progressive-relapsing multiple sclerosis.

V was clipped by 2 bases and J by 8 bases, with 15 bases between them. The CDR3 consists of 15 residues. General study results and limits: F measure showed strong co-clustering of same-batch samples. With TRBV5-6, TRBV5-1 and TRBV20-1 included, about five TRBV segments were more frequent in patients than in controls. Comparison with controls showed significantly lower normalized Chao1 diversity in multiple sclerosis patients.

Sequencing was performed on blood. The chain uses TRBV12-3 or TRBV12-4 and TRBJ1-4; D might be TRBD1 (5 bases). This TCR came from a girl under 18 with multiple sclerosis. In DNA, the CDR3 is TGTGCCAGCAGTTTATTGCAGGGAAGGTGGGAAAAACTGTTTTTT. As protein: CASSLLQGRWEKLFF.